This T cell receptor (beta chain) stems from a study of molecular identifiers for immune sequencing clone quantification. Comment on this clonotype: A much larger clonotype is one base distant, so this may be a read error.

Germline V lookup: CDR1 SGHTA, CDR2 FQGTGA. V shed 4 bases and J 10 bases; nucleotides not matched to a gene: 6. There are 13 residues in the CDR3. Each CDR3 protein is one row after TCRdb ran MiXCR on the PCR reads. There are approximately 20,000 distinct CDR3 sequences in the sample; about a fifth occur only once, and about 6.4% lies in the top ten. This receptor was taken from a human donor in good health. Some libraries in this study had Jurkat cell RNA spiked in. The sample consisted of naive CD8+ T cells from blood, with Jurkat cell RNA spiked in. Subset: FACS-sorted CD8+CD4-CCR7+CD45RA+ naive T cells. The rearrangement joins TRBV7-3 to TRBJ2-2; 7 positions match TRBD2. Written as DNA, the CDR3 is TGTGCCAGCAGCTCAGGTGCGGGAGCGGAGCTGTTTTTT. This translates into CASSSGAGAELFF.